The sequence of this T cell receptor (beta chain) was determined in a study of blood T cell repertoires in COVID-19 (dated by TCRdb to the early 2020s). Describing the broader study: Samples covering the acute and convalescent phases of COVID-19 were provided by collaborators in the United States, Italy and Spain. The prospective study material was composed of cDNA or gDNA derived from T cells, B-cell-depleted T cells, or PBMCs. Subjects who had been exposed to COVID-19, were actively infected with it, or had recovered from it provided the deeply sampled blood TCRbeta repertoires that made up the dataset. The repertoires were released in a freely available public database intended as a resource for research on the immune response to SARS-CoV-2. The samples were drawn from two sources: the first 160 participants of the ongoing ImmuneRACE study, and about 1,300 subjects contributed by 6 global collaborators. The sample metadata nearly always contained a de-identified subject ID, COVID-19 status, age in years and sex. Where available, HLA class I and class II types were obtained from metadata supplied by the sample provider rather than from assay-based typing. The research as a whole found: The quantity of clinical and demographic metadata differed by source and by participant and was supplied without curation.

Collaborating institutions collected whole blood in K2EDTA tubes following their own protocols. For TCRbeta analysis, collaborators shipped samples in one of three forms: frozen whole blood, isolated PBMCs, or DNA extracted from either of those sample types. The immunoSEQ Assay, a bias-controlled multiplex PCR, was used to amplify TCRbeta CDR3 regions from genomic DNA. Per the source publication's procedure: The number of nucleated cells in each sample was estimated by amplification of reference gene primers within the assay. To quantify the absolute abundance of each unique TCRbeta CDR3 rearrangement, sequence reads were collapsed and filtered. Productive Simpson clonality was computed per sample as the square root of Simpson's diversity index over productive rearrangements. TCRdb's version of the immuneACCESS table is confined to in-frame rearrangements and falls short of the full clone set. An unresolved V gene accounts for under half of the shortfall where checked; the remainder is of unknown origin. That table furnishes V, J and clone size, whereas the DNA furnished D and trimming. A total of 130,000 to 150,000 clones appear in this sample, more than 75% of them only once. The ten largest clones capture approximately 9% of the sample.

Concerning this clone: What antigen it recognizes has not been identified. Per-nucleotide qualities are absent, and no much larger clonotype sits a single base away. The same CDR3 can be traced to other DNA sequences in this sample.

V and J are trimmed by 3 bases and 4 bases, and the gene matches miss 2 bases of the junction. Based on the germline V gene, the CDR1 and CDR2 sequences are KGHSH and LQKENI. The CDR3 spans 13 residues, from the cysteine through the phenylalanine. Only CDR3 DNA remains: 39 bases, in frame from the first base. The sample comprised peripheral blood. The clonotype was recovered from a woman aged 50 to 65 with active or convalescent COVID-19. The V and J segments used are TRBV18 and TRBJ1-2; TRBD1 matches 7 bases in the middle. The DNA sequence is TGTGCCAGCTCACCCGACAGGGTCTATGGCTACACCTTC. Its protein is CASSPDRVYGYTF.